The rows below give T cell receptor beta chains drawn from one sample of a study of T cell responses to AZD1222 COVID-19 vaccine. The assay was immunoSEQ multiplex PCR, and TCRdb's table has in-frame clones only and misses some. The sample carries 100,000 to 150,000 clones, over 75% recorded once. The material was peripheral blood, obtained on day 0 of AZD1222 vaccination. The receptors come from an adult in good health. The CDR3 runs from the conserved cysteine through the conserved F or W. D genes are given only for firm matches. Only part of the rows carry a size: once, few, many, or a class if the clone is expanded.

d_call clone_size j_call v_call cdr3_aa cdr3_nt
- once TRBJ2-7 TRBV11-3 CASGDCRYEQYF TGTGCCAGCGGTGACTGCCGGTACGAGCAGTACTTC
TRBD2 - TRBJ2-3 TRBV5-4 CASSASGGTSGPTDTQYF TGTGCCAGCAGCGCGAGTGGTGGGACTAGCGGCCCCACAGATACGCAGTATTTT
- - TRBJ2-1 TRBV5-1 CASSLSGYNEQFF TGCGCCAGCAGCTTGAGCGGGTACAATGAGCAGTTCTTC
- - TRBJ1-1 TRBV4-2 CASSQGTALEAFF TGTGCCAGCAGCCAAGGAACGGCCCTTGAAGCTTTCTTT
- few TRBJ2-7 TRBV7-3 CASSLMVGPSYEQYF TGTGCCAGCAGCTTAATGGTGGGCCCCTCCTACGAGCAGTACTTC
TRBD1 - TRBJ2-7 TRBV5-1 CASSLRGQFYEQYF TGCGCCAGCAGCTTGCGGGGACAGTTCTACGAGCAGTACTTC
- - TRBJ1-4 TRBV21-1 CASSPRDRGTNEKLFF TGTGCCAGCAGCCCCCGGGACAGGGGAACTAATGAAAAACTGTTTTTT
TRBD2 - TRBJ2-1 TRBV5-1 CASSLAGPPYNEQFF TGCGCCAGCAGCCTAGCGGGGCCTCCCTACAATGAGCAGTTCTTC
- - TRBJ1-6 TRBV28 CASSWTAYNSPLHF TGTGCCAGCAGTTGGACGGCCTATAATTCACCCCTCCACTTT
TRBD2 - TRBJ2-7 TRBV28 CASSGSGPSSYEQYF TGTGCCAGCAGTGGTAGCGGGCCAAGCTCCTACGAGCAGTACTTC
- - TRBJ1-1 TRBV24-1 CATRYGAETRAFF TGTGCCACCAGATACGGTGCCGAAACTAGAGCTTTCTTT
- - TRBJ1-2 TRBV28 CASSPLTPLAYGYTF TGTGCCAGCAGTCCCTTGACTCCCCTCGCGTATGGCTACACCTTC
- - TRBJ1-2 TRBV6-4 CASSDTDEWPGYTF TGTGCCAGCAGTGACACAGATGAGTGGCCGGGCTACACCTTC
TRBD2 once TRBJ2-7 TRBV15 CATSRDTGGLDVREQYF TGTGCCACCAGCAGAGATACAGGAGGACTAGATGTGCGCGAGCAGTACTTC
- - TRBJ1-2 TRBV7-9 CASSPPAQGGYGYTF TGTGCCAGCAGCCCACCAGCGCAGGGAGGCTATGGCTACACCTTC
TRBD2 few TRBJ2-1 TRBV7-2 CASSFDGVAGGHNEQFF TGTGCCAGCAGCTTTGATGGCGTAGCGGGAGGTCACAATGAGCAGTTCTTC
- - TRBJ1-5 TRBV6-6 CASRAEQANQPQHF TGTGCCAGCAGGGCCGAACAGGCCAATCAGCCCCAGCATTTT
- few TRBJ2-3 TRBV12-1 CASSFGCGSGRGTDTQYF -
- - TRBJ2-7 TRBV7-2 CASSNRQSSSYEQYF TGTGCCAGCAGCAATCGACAGTCCAGCTCCTACGAGCAGTACTTC
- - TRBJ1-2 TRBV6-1 CASSEQRVGVVGYTF TGTGCCAGCAGTGAACAGCGGGTCGGGGTTGTTGGCTACACCTTC
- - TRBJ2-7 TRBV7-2 CASSQGGFSSYEQYF TGTGCCAGCAGCCAGGGCGGTTTTAGCTCCTACGAGCAGTACTTC
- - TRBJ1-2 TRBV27 CASSLTGTTAHGYTF TGTGCCAGCAGTTTGACCGGGACAACAGCACATGGCTACACCTTC
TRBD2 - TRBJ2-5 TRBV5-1 CASSQTSGGALETQYF TGCGCCAGCAGCCAGACTAGCGGGGGGGCCTTGGAGACCCAGTACTTC
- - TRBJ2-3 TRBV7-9 CATHTDTQYF TGTGCCACCCACACAGATACGCAGTATTTT
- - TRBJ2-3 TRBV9 CASSASGGYTQYF TGTGCCAGCAGCGCCTCAGGGGGGTATACGCAGTATTTT
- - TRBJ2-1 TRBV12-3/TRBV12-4 CASRLVGINEQFF TGTGCCAGTAGACTAGTAGGAATCAATGAGCAGTTCTTC
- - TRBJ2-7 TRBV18 CASSQDSFGRYF TGTGCCAGCTCACAGGACAGTTTTGGTCGGTACTTC
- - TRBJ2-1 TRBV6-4 CASTVGPPSEQFF TGTGCCAGCACAGTCGGTCCCCCAAGCGAGCAGTTCTTC
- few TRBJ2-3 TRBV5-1 CASRWSPYTDTQYF TGCGCCAGCAGATGGAGCCCGTACACAGATACGCAGTATTTT
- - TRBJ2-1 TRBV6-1 CASSDQGPRVF TGTGCCAGCAGTGATCAGGGTCCGCGGGTCTTC
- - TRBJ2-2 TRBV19 CASSPADLTLGTGELFF TGTGCCAGCTCACCCGCCGACCTGACATTAGGGACCGGGGAGCTGTTTTTT
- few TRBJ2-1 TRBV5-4 CASSTLGGADEQFF TGTGCCAGCAGCACCCTGGGGGGGGCCGATGAGCAGTTCTTC
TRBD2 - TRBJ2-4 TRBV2 CASSSTSGKNIQYF TGTGCCAGCAGCTCGACTAGCGGGAAAAACATTCAGTACTTC
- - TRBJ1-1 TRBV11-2 CASSFGNGADTEAFF -
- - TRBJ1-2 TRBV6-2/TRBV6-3 CASSYGQETYGYTF TGTGCCAGCAGTTACGGCCAGGAGACCTATGGCTACACCTTC
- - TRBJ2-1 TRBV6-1 CASSDGGNEQFF TGTGCCAGCAGTGATGGGGGAAATGAGCAGTTCTTC
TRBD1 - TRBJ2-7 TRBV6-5 CASRGTGGHEQYF TGTGCCAGCAGGGGGACAGGGGGGCACGAGCAGTACTTC
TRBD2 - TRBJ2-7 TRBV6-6 CASSYAGAGVSYEQYF TGTGCCAGCAGTTATGCGGGAGCTGGGGTCTCCTACGAGCAGTACTTC
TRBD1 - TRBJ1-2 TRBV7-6 CASSLNRGQFNYGYTF TGTGCCAGCAGCTTAAACAGGGGGCAGTTTAACTATGGCTACACCTTC
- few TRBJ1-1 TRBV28 CASSLQGQNTEAFF TGTGCCAGCAGTTTACAAGGGCAAAACACTGAAGCTTTCTTT
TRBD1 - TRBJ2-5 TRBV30 CAWSAGGTGQETQYF TGTGCCTGGAGCGCCGGGGGGACAGGGCAAGAGACCCAGTACTTC
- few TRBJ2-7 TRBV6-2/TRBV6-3 CASSYSSSSYEQYF TGTGCCAGCAGTTACTCCTCTAGCTCCTACGAGCAGTACTTC
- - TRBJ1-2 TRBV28 CASLQFYEGYTF TGTGCCAGCCTCCAGTTTTATGAAGGCTACACCTTC
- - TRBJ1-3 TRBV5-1 CASSRKESSGNTIYF TGCGCCAGCAGCCGAAAAGAGAGCTCTGGAAACACCATATATTTT
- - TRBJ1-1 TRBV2 CASSLEGRTEAFF TGTGCCAGCAGCCTCGAAGGGAGGACTGAAGCTTTCTTT
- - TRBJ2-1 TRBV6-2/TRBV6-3 CASSYSAGPREQFF TGTGCCAGCAGTTATTCCGCAGGGCCCAGGGAGCAGTTCTTC
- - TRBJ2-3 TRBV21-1 CARLRLRTDTQYF TGTGCCAGGCTTAGACTCCGCACAGATACGCAGTATTTT
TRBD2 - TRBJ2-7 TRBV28 CASSREGIIGF TGTGCCAGCAGCAGGGAGGGCATCATAGGCTTC
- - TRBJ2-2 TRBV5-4 CASSLGGRRNTGELFF TGTGCCAGCAGCTTGGGTGGGCGGCGGAACACCGGGGAGCTGTTTTTT
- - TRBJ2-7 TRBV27 CASSQTGYEQYF TGTGCCAGCAGTCAGACAGGATACGAGCAGTACTTC
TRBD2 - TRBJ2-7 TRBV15 CATSSQMGGNYEQYF TGTGCCACCAGCTCCCAAATGGGGGGGAACTACGAGCAGTACTTC
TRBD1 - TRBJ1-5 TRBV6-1 CASSEGTGGQPQHF TGTGCCAGCAGTGAAGGGACAGGGGGCCAGCCCCAGCATTTT
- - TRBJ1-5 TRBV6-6 CASSLPPAGQPQHF TGTGCCAGCAGCCTCCCCCCAGCCGGCCAGCCCCAGCATTTT